The 26 T cell receptor beta chains below all came from one sample that was sequenced in a study of CD8+ T cells in alopecia areata. Extracted RNA was reverse transcribed, and the resulting cDNA served as sequencing template. Profiling relied on immunoSEQ multiplex PCR, and the TCRdb table lists in-frame clones only, not all of them. In the table there are some 180,000 clones, about 56% of which are singletons. The material sequenced was CD8+ T cells sorted from blood. The receptors here all came from a human donor in good health.

A word on this clone: The identical CDR3 is also encoded by other nucleotide sequences in the sample. The chain couples TRBV7-9 to TRBJ2-3; TRBD2 agrees at 8 bases. Germline CDR1 reads SEHNR; CDR2 reads FQNEAQ (reference sequence). The V segment lost 5 bases and the J segment 0 bases; nucleotides outside the gene matches: 4. This CDR3 region has 15 residues. In DNA, the CDR3 is TGTGCCAGCAGCCCTAGCGGGTCCAGCACAGATACGCAGTATTTT. Translation: CASSPSGSSTDTQYF. Complete variable domain (other parts from reference TRBV7-9 and TRBJ2-3): DTGVSQNPRHKITKRGQNVTFRCDPISEHNRLYWYRQTLGQGPEFLTYFQNEAQLEKSRLLSDRFSAERPKGSFSTLEIQRTEQGDSAMYLCASSPSGSSTDTQYFGPGTRLTVL.

The V call is TRBV28, the J call TRBJ1-5; D unresolved. Germline V gene sequence: CDR1 MDHEN, CDR2 SYDVKM. The length of the CDR3 is 14 residues. Trimming took 5 bases from V and 7 from J, leaving 15 bases between them. DNA for the CDR3: TGTGCCAGCAGTCGGAGGGCAGGTTCCCAGCCCCAGCATTTT. As protein: CASSRRAGSQPQHF. The full variable domain, its missing parts supplied by reference TRBV28 and TRBJ1-5, is DVKVTQSSRYLVKRTGEKVFLECVQDMDHENMFWYRQDPGLGLRLIYFSYDVKMKEKGDIPEGYSVSREKKERFSLILESASTNQTSMYLCASSRRAGSQPQHFGDGTRLSIL.

This clone was seen a few times. V usage is TRBV5-6 and J usage is TRBJ1-5; D call uncertain. Trimming removed 4 bases from V and 1 base from J, with 15 bases in between. CDR3 size: 16 residues. The germline gives CDR1 SGHDT, CDR2 YYEEEE. CDR3 bases: TGTGCCAGCAGCGTTAAACACGGTGGCAGCAATCAGCCCCAGCATTTT. Translation gives CASSVKHGGSNQPQHF.

This rearrangement joins TRBV27 to TRBJ1-1, with a weak D call TRBD1 (5 bases). The CDR3 covers 14 residues. CDR1 and CDR2 (germline): MNHEY, SMNVEV (reference sequence). The germline V and J ends were trimmed by 4 bases and 4 bases, with 13 bases remaining between them. CDR3 amino acids: CASSSGTRSTEAFF. The CDR3 bases are TGTGCCAGCAGTTCCGGGACCAGGAGCACTGAAGCTTTCTTT.

The genes are TRBV7-8 and TRBJ2-5; D unresolved. Germline-derived CDR1 and CDR2 are SGHVS and FQNEAQ. Trimming stripped 7 bases from V and 5 bases from J, with 8 bases between. CDR3 length: 11 amino acids. The CDR3 protein is CASKERETQYF. CDR3 coding DNA: TGTGCCAGCAAAGAACGGGAGACCCAGTACTTC.

This clone occurred a few times. The genes are TRBV21-1 and TRBJ1-2. TRBV21-1 has pseudogene status. This CDR3 is built from 13 residues. CDR3 in amino acids: CASSPRSFYGYTF. For the CDR3, the DNA is TGTGCCAGCAGCCCGAGAAGTTTCTATGGCTACACCTTC.

This clone has just a few counts. The V call is TRBV28, the J call TRBJ2-7, with 7 positions matching TRBD2. The CDR3 totals 14 residues. The ends lost 2 bases at V and 1 base at J; junction bases unmatched: 2. CDR1 and CDR2 (germline): MDHEN, SYDVKM. Written as DNA, the CDR3 is TGTGCCAGCAGTTTAGGAGCGGGGTCCTACGAGCAGTACTTC. As protein: CASSLGAGSYEQYF.

The chain is built from TRBV29-1 and TRBJ1-2; 8 bases align to TRBD1. V lost 2 bases to trimming and J lost 8 bases; unmatched junction nucleotides: 10. Germline lookup yields CDR1 SQVTM and CDR2 ANQGSEA. The CDR3 has 14 amino acids. The CDR3 DNA sequence: TGCAGCGTTGAACCGAAAGGACAGGGACGCGGCTACACCTTC. Translating gives CSVEPKGQGRGYTF.

The chain is built from TRBV7-8 and TRBJ2-7; 7 nucleotides line up with TRBD2. The germline gives CDR1 SGHVS, CDR2 FQNEAQ. J was trimmed by 0 bases and V by 8 bases; bases with no gene match: 4. The CDR3 runs 13 residues. DNA for the CDR3: TGTGCCAGCGGGGAGGGTACCTCCTACGAGCAGTACTTC. It is translated as CASGEGTSYEQYF.

The chain has TRBV6-5 and TRBJ1-2; 8 nucleotides line up with TRBD1. V lost 4 bases and J lost 2; bases outside the gene matches: 3. The length of the CDR3 is 14 residues. Germline CDR1 is MNHEY and CDR2 is SVGAGI. CDR3 region: CASSWGQANYGYTF. CDR3 DNA: TGTGCCAGCAGTTGGGGACAGGCAAACTATGGCTACACCTTC.

This clone was detected only a few times. The CDR3 protein is CASSIDLGQPQHF. In DNA, the CDR3 is TGTGCCAGTAGTATAGACTTGGGTCAGCCCCAGCATTTT. The rearrangement joins TRBV19 to TRBJ1-5; D not certain. This CDR3 is 13 amino acids long. Germline lookup yields CDR1 LNHDA and CDR2 SQIVND (reference sequence). Trimming left V 0 bases short and J 6 bases short, with 6 bases between. The full variable domain, in which reference TRBV19 and TRBJ1-5 provide the parts outside the CDR3, is DGGITQSPKYLFRKEGQNVTLSCEQNLNHDAMYWYRQDPGQGLRLIYYSQIVNDFQKGDIAEGYSVSREKKESFPLTVTSAQKNPTAFYLCASSIDLGQPQHFGDGTRLSIL.

This clone was recorded only once. The CDR3 region is CASSEDREKTQYF. Written as DNA, the CDR3 is TGCGCCAGCAGTGAGGACAGGGAAAAGACCCAGTACTTC. The chain joins TRBV10-1 to TRBJ2-5; TRBD1 aligns across 7 bases. The CDR3 runs 13 residues. Germline V gene data show CDR1 as WNHNN and CDR2 as SYGVQD (reference sequence). V lost 2 bases and J lost 6; bases outside the gene matches: 3.

The CDR3 loop reads CSVESSGANVLTF. The CDR3 bases are TGCAGCGTTGAAAGCTCTGGGGCCAACGTCCTGACTTTC. The chain uses TRBV29-1 and TRBJ2-6; D uncertain. Germline lookup yields CDR1 SQVTM and CDR2 ANQGSEA. Trimming stripped 2 bases from V and 0 bases from J, with 2 bases between. The CDR3 contains 13 residues.

CDR3 in DNA: TGTGCCAGCGGCAGAGACAGGGGGCCTTACGAGCAGTACTTC. Its protein product is CASGRDRGPYEQYF. The rearrangement uses TRBV9 and TRBJ2-7; TRBD1 matches 10 bases. The CDR3 runs 14 residues. Trimming removed 7 bases from V and 4 bases from J; junction bases left unmatched: 8. CDR1 SGDLS and CDR2 YYNGEE come from the germline V gene.

The chain combines TRBV5-4 with TRBJ2-1; D remains unclear. With 0 bases removed from V and 4 bases from J, the gap between germline ends came to 8 bases. There are 14 residues in the CDR3. The germline V gene encodes CDR1 SGHNT and CDR2 YYREEE (reference sequence). CDR3 DNA sequence: TGTGCCAGCAGCTTGGTGGCAGATTACAATGAGCAGTTCTTC. It is translated as CASSLVADYNEQFF.

The chain employs TRBV7-8 and TRBJ2-5, with D tentatively TRBD1 or TRBD2 (5 bases each). Germline V gene data show CDR1 as SGHVS and CDR2 as FQNEAQ. The CDR3 runs 17 residues. V shed 5 bases and J shed 5 bases, with 24 bases lying between them. DNA for the CDR3: TGTGCCAGCAGCATTCTCGAGGGGAAACGGATTGTGGAGACCCAGTACTTC. Amino acid sequence: CASSILEGKRIVETQYF.

This clone has just a few counts. The chain carries TRBV4-1 and TRBJ2-7; D gene unclear. Germline values: CDR1 MGHRA, CDR2 YSYEKL. Trimming cost V 4 bases and J 2 bases, with 9 bases left between them. The CDR3 runs 13 residues. DNA for the CDR3: TGCGCCAGCAGCCCCCCGAGCGCCTACGAGCAGTACTTC. Translated: CASSPPSAYEQYF.

This clone was detected only a few times. This chain joins TRBV29-1 and TRBJ2-7; 10 nucleotides match TRBD1. Losses at the gene ends were 1 base for V and 3 bases for J; bases not matched to a gene: 9. Germline V gene lookup returns CDR1 SQVTM and CDR2 ANQGSEA. This CDR3 region has 16 residues. The CDR3 DNA is TGCAGCGTTGAAGGACCCGGGACAGGGGAAGGCTACGAGCAGTACTTC. It is translated as CSVEGPGTGEGYEQYF.

The genes are TRBV7-8 and TRBJ2-7; D is possibly TRBD1 (6 bases). CDR3 length equals 13 residues. The V and J ends lost 5 bases and 4 bases respectively, with 12 bases between them. The germline CDR1 and CDR2 sequences are SGHVS and FQNEAQ. The CDR3 protein is CASSGRGDYEQYF. CDR3 nucleotides: TGTGCCAGCAGCGGCAGGGGTGATTACGAGCAGTACTTC.

V gene TRBV5-4 combines with J gene TRBJ2-5; D not certain. Germline values: CDR1 SGHNT, CDR2 YYREEE (reference sequence). This CDR3 has 13 amino acids. V lost 0 bases, J lost 5 bases, and 8 bases lay in between. The CDR3 nucleotides are TGTGCCAGCAGCTTGGTCCCGGTTGAGACCCAGTACTTC. It yields the protein CASSLVPVETQYF.

The chain recombines TRBV11-3 with TRBJ2-7, with D perhaps matching TRBD1 or TRBD2 (6 bases each). V shed 5 bases and J shed 3 bases, with 11 bases lying between them. This CDR3 spans 13 amino acids. Looked up from germline, CDR1 is SGHNT and CDR2 is YENEEA. The CDR3 DNA reads TGTGCCAGCAGCCCGGGGGCGGGCTACGAGCAGTACTTC. Encoded protein: CASSPGAGYEQYF. The full variable domain, with the rest looked up from reference TRBV11-3 and TRBJ2-7, is EAGVVQSPRYKIIEKKQPVAFWCNPISGHNTLYWYLQNLGQGPELLIRYENEEAVDDSQLPKDRFSAERLKGVDSTLKIQPAELGDSAVYLCASSPGAGYEQYFGPGTRLTVT.

A few counts support this clone. The chain couples TRBV4-1 to TRBJ1-6, with D tentatively TRBD1 (5 bases). The V gene lost 3 bases and the J gene lost 0 bases, with 15 bases spanning the gap. This CDR3 has 18 residues. The V gene's germline CDR1 is MGHRA and CDR2 YSYEKL. This chain's CDR3 is CASSHRGRKSSYNSPLHF. CDR3 sequence (DNA): TGCGCCAGCAGCCACCGGGGACGGAAGAGCTCCTATAATTCACCCCTCCACTTT.

Only a few counts were recorded for this clone. The rearrangement links TRBV2 to TRBJ2-4; D ambiguous. Per germline, CDR1 SNHLY and CDR2 FYNNEI. The length of the CDR3 is 14 residues. Trimming pared 4 bases from V and 4 bases from J, leaving 11 bases between. The CDR3 bases are TGTGCCAGCAGTGTCGGCAGAGCAAAAAACATTCAGTACTTC. This gives the protein CASSVGRAKNIQYF.

The chain combines TRBV7-9 with TRBJ1-2, with D hard to call. In germline, CDR1 is SEHNR, CDR2 FQNEAQ (reference sequence). V lost 3 bases and J 4 bases, leaving 9 bases between the germline ends. CDR3 length: 13 residues. The CDR3 nucleotides read TGTGCCAGCAGCTTCCGGCAACCCTATGGCTACACCTTC. Residues: CASSFRQPYGYTF.

The chain recombines TRBV2 with TRBJ1-1; D is unresolved. CDR3 length: 12 amino acids. Per germline, CDR1 SNHLY and CDR2 FYNNEI. V lost 4 bases and J 6 bases, leaving 9 bases between the germline ends. CDR3 nucleotide sequence: TGTGCCAGCAGTGGATTGTGGCCTGAAGCTTTCTTT. It encodes CASSGLWPEAFF. The full variable domain, with the rest looked up from reference TRBV2 and TRBJ1-1, is EPEVTQTPSHQVTQMGQEVILRCVPISNHLYFYWYRQILGQKVEFLVSFYNNEISEKSEIFDDQFSVERPDGSNFTLKIRSTKLEDSAMYFCASSGLWPEAFFGQGTRLTVV.

This clone was seen only a few times. The gene calls are TRBV27 and TRBJ1-5; 7 bases map to TRBD1. Germline CDR1 is MNHEY and CDR2 is SMNVEV (reference sequence). The CDR3 has 15 amino acids. V lost 6 bases to trimming and J lost 3 bases; unmatched junction nucleotides: 8. This CDR3 reads CASRKFDRANQPQHF. CDR3 bases: TGTGCCAGCAGAAAATTCGACAGGGCCAATCAGCCCCAGCATTTT.